The 17 T cell receptor beta chains given below trace back to one sample, sequenced in a study of cytomegalovirus exposure and HLA in healthy donors. The table came from immunoSEQ multiplex PCR; TCRdb's copy has only in-frame clones and leaves some out. The sample yields roughly 250,000 clones, around nine tenths seen once. The sequencing sample was made of PBMCs. The receptors were gathered from a man aged 18 to 30 in good health and CMV-seronegative.

The chain recombines TRBV6-1 with TRBJ2-6, with D perhaps matching TRBD2 (6 bases). Germline V gene sequence: CDR1 MNHNS, CDR2 SASEGT. Between the trimmed V and J ends, which lost 2 bases and 0 bases, there was a span of 8 bases. CDR3 length: 16 residues. The CDR3, as DNA: TGTGCCAGCAGTGAATTGGGGGGCTCTGGGGCCAACGTCCTGACTTTC. It specifies CASSELGGSGANVLTF.

This sequence joins TRBV5-1 and TRBJ2-7, with TRBD1 matching 7 bases. Germline V gives CDR1 SGHRS, CDR2 YFSETQ. There are 15 residues in the CDR3. The ends lost 0 bases at V and 3 bases at J; junction bases unmatched: 6. In DNA form, the CDR3 reads TGCGCCAGCAGCTTGGACGGGACAGAAATCTACGAGCAGTACTTC. Its translation: CASSLDGTEIYEQYF.

The chain is built from TRBV18 and TRBJ2-1; tentatively, D is TRBD1 (5 bases). There are 14 residues in the CDR3. Germline V CDR1 and CDR2: KGHSH, LQKENI. V was shortened by 0 bases and J by 8 bases, with 11 bases between the two germline ends. CDR3: CASSPPTRVDEQFF. CDR3 bases: TGTGCCAGCTCACCACCGACCAGGGTGGATGAGCAGTTCTTC.

The gene calls are TRBV10-3 and TRBJ1-2; 9 bases align to TRBD1. The CDR3 covers 13 residues. CDR1 and CDR2 from the germline V gene are ENHRY and SYGVKD. The V segment lost 4 bases and the J segment 5 bases; nucleotides outside the gene matches: 2. The CDR3 sequence is CAISGGQGYGYTF. For the CDR3, the DNA is TGTGCCATCAGTGGGGGACAGGGATATGGCTACACCTTC.

The chain recombines TRBV4-3 with TRBJ1-4; no clear D gene. Between the trimmed V and J ends, which lost 5 bases and 4 bases, there was a span of 11 bases. The V gene's germline CDR1 is LGHNA and CDR2 YSLEER. This CDR3 has 14 residues. The CDR3 sequence is CASSVRINNEKLFF. The CDR3 nucleotides are TGCGCCAGCAGCGTCAGAATCAATAATGAAAAACTGTTTTTT.

The chain couples TRBV11-2 to TRBJ2-3; D is unresolved. CDR3 size: 13 residues. Trimming removed 0 bases at V and 4 bases at J, with 5 bases between. CDR1 and CDR2 (germline): SGHAT, FQNNGV. The CDR3 sequence is CASSLEAADTQYF. The CDR3 DNA reads TGTGCCAGCAGCTTAGAGGCTGCAGATACGCAGTATTTT.

V and J are TRBV4-3 and TRBJ2-5, with D unclear. Between the trimmed V and J ends, which lost 1 base and 4 bases, there was a span of 7 bases. This CDR3 is built from 13 residues. Germline V CDR1 and CDR2: LGHNA, YSLEER. In DNA form, the CDR3 reads TGCGCCAGCAGCCAAGGCCTGAGAGAGACCCAGTACTTC. Its protein is CASSQGLRETQYF.

This clone was recorded a few times. The CDR3 DNA reads TGTGCCAGCAGTGCCCACAGGGACGGTACTTCACCCCTCCACTTT. This codes for CASSAHRDGTSPLHF. This sequence joins TRBV25-1 and TRBJ1-6; TRBD1 is a possible D gene (6 bases). Looked up from germline, CDR1 is MGHDK and CDR2 is SYGVNS. The germline V and J ends were trimmed by 4 bases and 9 bases, with 16 bases remaining between them. CDR3 length: 15 residues.

The chain has TRBV5-1 and TRBJ1-1; 9 bases map to TRBD1. Germline-derived CDR1 and CDR2 are SGHRS and YFSETQ. The CDR3 loop spans 16 amino acids. The V gene end was trimmed by 1 base and the J gene end by 4 bases; junction bases not matched to a gene: 8. The CDR3 DNA is TGCGCCAGCAGCTTGATACAGGGGGCGGTTGGCACTGAAGCTTTCTTT. This gives the protein CASSLIQGAVGTEAFF.

The chain joins TRBV28 to TRBJ1-6, with no clear D. The CDR3 spans 14 residues. In germline, CDR1 is MDHEN, CDR2 SYDVKM. The V end was cut by 1 base, the J end by 8 bases, with 9 bases between. Here the CDR3 DNA reads TGTGCCAGCAGTTTATATCCCGCGGATTCACCCCTCCACTTT. This sequence encodes CASSLYPADSPLHF.

This clone was seen once. This rearrangement joins TRBV28 to TRBJ1-5, with D possibly matching TRBD1 (5 bases). Germline V gives CDR1 MDHEN, CDR2 SYDVKM. CDR3 size: 15 residues. The DNA for the CDR3 is TGTGCAACAGGTGGGGCTGTGTTTGGCAATCAGCCCCAGCATTTT. It encodes CATGGAVFGNQPQHF. The variable domain in full, completed from reference TRBV28 and TRBJ1-5, reads DVKVTQSSRYLVKRTGEKVFLECVQDMDHENMFWYRQDPGLGLRLIYFSYDVKMKEKGDIPEGYSVSREKKERFSLILESASTNQTSMYLCATGGAVFGNQPQHFGDGTRLSIL.

In its sample, this clone was seen a few times. The V gene is TRBV29-1, the J gene TRBJ1-2, with TRBD1 identical over 7 bases. CDR3 length equals 13 residues. Germline-derived CDR1 and CDR2 are SQVTM and ANQGSEA. J was trimmed by 4 bases and V by 4 bases; bases with no gene match: 6. The CDR3 sequence: CSVATGDTYGYTF. DNA for the CDR3: TGCAGCGTTGCTACAGGGGATACCTATGGCTACACCTTC.

This chain uses TRBV5-5 with TRBJ2-7, with TRBD1 as a possible D gene (6 bases). This CDR3 region has 13 residues. CDR1 and CDR2 from the germline V gene are SGHKS and YYEKEE (reference sequence). Between the trimmed V and J ends, which lost 5 bases and 3 bases, there was a span of 12 bases. The CDR3 here is CASSRDTNYEQYF. The DNA of the CDR3 is TGTGCCAGCAGTCGGGACACTAACTACGAGCAGTACTTC.

The chain links TRBV25-1 to TRBJ2-2; TRBD2 matches at 15 bases. V shed 8 bases, J shed 1 base, and the junction held 5 bases outside the gene matches. The CDR3 spans 17 residues. CDR1 is MGHDK, CDR2 SYGVNS, per germline. This CDR3 is CASSGTSGGRNTGELFF. The CDR3 DNA sequence: TGTGCCAGCTCCGGGACTAGCGGGGGGCGGAACACCGGGGAGCTGTTTTTT. Based on the CDR3 plus reference TRBV25-1 and TRBJ2-2, the full variable domain is EADIYQTPRYLVIGTGKKITLECSQTMGHDKMYWYQQDPGMELHLIHYSYGVNSTEKGDLSSESTVSRIRTEHFPLTLESARPSHTSQYLCASSGTSGGRNTGELFFGEGSRLTVL.

The chain combines TRBV28 with TRBJ1-5; D gene uncertain. Germline lookup yields CDR1 MDHEN and CDR2 SYDVKM. Trimming took 3 bases from V and 5 from J, leaving 14 bases between them. The CDR3 extends over 15 amino acids. Here the CDR3 reads CASSFVPRHDQPQHF. In nucleotides, the CDR3 is TGTGCCAGCAGTTTTGTTCCCCGACACGATCAGCCCCAGCATTTT.

The chain is built from TRBV28 and TRBJ2-7; possibly TRBD1 for D (6 bases). This CDR3 has 14 residues. Per germline, CDR1 MDHEN and CDR2 SYDVKM. V was shortened by 2 bases and J by 3 bases, with 11 bases between the two germline ends. Written as DNA, the CDR3 is TGTGCCAGCAGTTTAAGGGAACAGGGCTACGAGCAGTACTTC. Translation gives CASSLREQGYEQYF.

This chain joins TRBV5-1 and TRBJ1-1, with 7 positions matching TRBD1. V shed 2 bases, J shed 1 base, and the junction held 14 bases outside the gene matches. The CDR3 runs to 18 residues. Germline values: CDR1 SGHRS, CDR2 YFSETQ. CDR3 in amino acids: CASSFDRRGNRGNTEAFF. CDR3 DNA: TGCGCCAGCAGCTTTGATCGTAGGGGTAACAGGGGGAACACTGAAGCTTTCTTT.